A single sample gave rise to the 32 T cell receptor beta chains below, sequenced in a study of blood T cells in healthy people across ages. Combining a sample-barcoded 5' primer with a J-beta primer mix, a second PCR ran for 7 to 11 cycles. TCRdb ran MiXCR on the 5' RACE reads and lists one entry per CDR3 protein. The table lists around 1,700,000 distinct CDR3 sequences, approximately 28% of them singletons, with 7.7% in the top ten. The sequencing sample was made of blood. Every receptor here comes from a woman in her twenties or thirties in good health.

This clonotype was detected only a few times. The CDR3 nucleotides read TGCGCCAGCAGCTTGGCGGCGGACAGGACAGCTTTCTTT. This translates into CASSLAADRTAFF. The V gene is TRBV5-1, the J gene TRBJ1-1, with 7 positions matching TRBD1. The trim removed 0 bases at V and 10 bases at J, leaving 6 bases unmatched. The CDR3 covers 13 residues. Germline values: CDR1 SGHRS, CDR2 YFSETQ.

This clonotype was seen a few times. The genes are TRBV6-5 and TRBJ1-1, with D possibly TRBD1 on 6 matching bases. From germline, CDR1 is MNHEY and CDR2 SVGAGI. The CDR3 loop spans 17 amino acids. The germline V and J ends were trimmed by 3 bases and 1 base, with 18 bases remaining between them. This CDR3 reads CASSYERGKQANTEAFF. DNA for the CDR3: TGTGCCAGCAGTTATGAAAGGGGGAAACAGGCGAACACTGAAGCTTTCTTT.

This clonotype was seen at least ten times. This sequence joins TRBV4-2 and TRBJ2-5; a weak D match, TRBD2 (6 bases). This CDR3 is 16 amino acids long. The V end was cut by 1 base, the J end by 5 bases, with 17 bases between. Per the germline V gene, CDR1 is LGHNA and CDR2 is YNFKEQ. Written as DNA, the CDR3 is TGTGCCAGCAGCCAAGTGGGCGGGGTCCCCAGGGAGACCCAGTACTTC. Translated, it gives CASSQVGGVPRETQYF.

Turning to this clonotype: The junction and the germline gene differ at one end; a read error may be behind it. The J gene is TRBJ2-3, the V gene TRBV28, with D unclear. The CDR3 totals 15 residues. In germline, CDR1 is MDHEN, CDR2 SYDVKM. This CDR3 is CACSFRDLYTDTQYF. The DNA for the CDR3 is TGTGCCTGCAGTTTCAGAGACCTTTACACAGATACGCAGTATTTT. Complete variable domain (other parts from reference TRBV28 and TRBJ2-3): DVKVTQSSRYLVKRTGEKVFLECVQDMDHENMFWYRQDPGLGLRLIYFSYDVKMKEKGDIPEGYSVSREKKERFSLILESASTNQTSMYLCACSFRDLYTDTQYFGPGTRLTVL.

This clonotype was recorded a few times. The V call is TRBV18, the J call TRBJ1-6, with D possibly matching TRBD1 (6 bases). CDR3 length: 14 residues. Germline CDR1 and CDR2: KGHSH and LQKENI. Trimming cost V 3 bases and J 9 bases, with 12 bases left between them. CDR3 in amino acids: CASSPDRRGSPLHF. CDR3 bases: TGTGCCAGCTCACCTGACAGGCGAGGTTCACCCCTCCACTTT.

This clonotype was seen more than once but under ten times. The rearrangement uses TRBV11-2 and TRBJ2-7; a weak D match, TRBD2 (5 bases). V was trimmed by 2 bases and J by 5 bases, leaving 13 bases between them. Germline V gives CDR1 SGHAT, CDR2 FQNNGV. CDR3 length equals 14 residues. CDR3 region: CASSLNRRGNEQYF. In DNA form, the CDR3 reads TGTGCCAGCAGCTTAAACCGCCGGGGTAACGAGCAGTACTTC.

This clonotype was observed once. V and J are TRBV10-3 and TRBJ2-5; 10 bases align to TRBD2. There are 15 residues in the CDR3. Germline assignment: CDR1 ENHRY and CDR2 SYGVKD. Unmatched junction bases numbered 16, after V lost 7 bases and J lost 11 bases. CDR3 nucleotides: TGTGCCATCAAAGAGGGGACTAGCGCCTACAATGAGCAGTACTTC. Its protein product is CAIKEGTSAYNEQYF.

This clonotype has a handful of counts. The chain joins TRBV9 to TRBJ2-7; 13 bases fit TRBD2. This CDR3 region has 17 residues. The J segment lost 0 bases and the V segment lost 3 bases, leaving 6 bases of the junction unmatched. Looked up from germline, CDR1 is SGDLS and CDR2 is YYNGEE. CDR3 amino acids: CASSAPTSGGSSYEQYF. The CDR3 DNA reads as TGTGCCAGCAGCGCACCGACTAGCGGGGGGAGCTCCTACGAGCAGTACTTC.

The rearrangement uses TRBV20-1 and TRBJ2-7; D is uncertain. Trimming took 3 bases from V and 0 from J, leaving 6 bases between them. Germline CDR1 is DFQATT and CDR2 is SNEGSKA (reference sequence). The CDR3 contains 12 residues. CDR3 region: CSASASSYEQYF. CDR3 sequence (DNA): TGCAGTGCTAGTGCTAGCTCCTACGAGCAGTACTTC.

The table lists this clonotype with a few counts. The CDR3 reads CSATLAGVKTQYF. CDR3 bases: TGCAGTGCTACCCTAGCGGGAGTTAAGACCCAGTACTTC. The gene calls are TRBV20-1 and TRBJ2-7; 10 bases are shared with TRBD2. The assigned J gene may be wrong: the sequence end matches TRBJ2-5 better. The CDR3 extends over 13 amino acids. Germline V gives CDR1 DFQATT, CDR2 SNEGSKA (reference sequence).

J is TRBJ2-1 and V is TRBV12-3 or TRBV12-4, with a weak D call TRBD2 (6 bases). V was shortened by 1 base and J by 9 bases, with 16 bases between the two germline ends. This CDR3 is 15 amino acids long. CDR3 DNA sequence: TGTGCCAGCAGTTTAGGCGGGGCCGTTCTGGGTGAGCAGTTCTTC. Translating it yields CASSLGGAVLGEQFF.

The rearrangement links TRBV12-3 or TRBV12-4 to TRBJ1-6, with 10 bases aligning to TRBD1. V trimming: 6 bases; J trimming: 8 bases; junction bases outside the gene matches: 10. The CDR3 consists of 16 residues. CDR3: CASRRQGAGSDSPLHF. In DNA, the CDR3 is TGTGCCAGCAGAAGACAGGGGGCGGGGTCGGATTCACCCCTCCACTTT.

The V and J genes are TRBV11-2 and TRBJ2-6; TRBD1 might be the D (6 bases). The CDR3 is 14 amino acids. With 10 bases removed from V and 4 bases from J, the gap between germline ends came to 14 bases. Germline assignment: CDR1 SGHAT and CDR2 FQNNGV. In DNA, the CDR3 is TGTGCCATCAAGAGGGGGATCGGGGCCAACGTCCTGACTTTC. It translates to CAIKRGIGANVLTF.

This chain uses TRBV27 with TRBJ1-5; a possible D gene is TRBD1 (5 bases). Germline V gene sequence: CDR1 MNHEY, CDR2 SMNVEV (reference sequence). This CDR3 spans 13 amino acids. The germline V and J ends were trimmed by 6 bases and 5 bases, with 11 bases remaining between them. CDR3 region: CASSHQGDQPQHF. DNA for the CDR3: TGTGCCAGCAGCCATCAGGGTGATCAGCCCCAGCATTTT.

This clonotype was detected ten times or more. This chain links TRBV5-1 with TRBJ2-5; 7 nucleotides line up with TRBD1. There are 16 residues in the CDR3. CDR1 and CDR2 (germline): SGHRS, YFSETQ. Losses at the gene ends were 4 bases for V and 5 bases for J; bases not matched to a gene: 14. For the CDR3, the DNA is TGCGCCAGCAGCCCCTTCACAGGGGATGGAGGCGAGACCCAGTACTTC. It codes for CASSPFTGDGGETQYF.

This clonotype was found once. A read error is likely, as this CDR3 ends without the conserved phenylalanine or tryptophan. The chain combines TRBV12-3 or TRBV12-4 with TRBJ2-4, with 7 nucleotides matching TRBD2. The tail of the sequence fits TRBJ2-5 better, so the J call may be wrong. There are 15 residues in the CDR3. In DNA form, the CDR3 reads TGTGCCAGCAGTTCCGGACTAGGGGTTCGGGAGACCCAGTACTGC. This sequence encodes CASSSGLGVRETQYC.

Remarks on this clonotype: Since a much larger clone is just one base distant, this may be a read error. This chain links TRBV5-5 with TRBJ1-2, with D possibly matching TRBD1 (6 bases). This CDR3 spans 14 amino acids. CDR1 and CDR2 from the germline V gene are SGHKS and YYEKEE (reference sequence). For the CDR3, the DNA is TGTGCCGGCAGCTTGGTGGGACACGACTATGGCTACACCTTC. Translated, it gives CAGSLVGHDYGYTF. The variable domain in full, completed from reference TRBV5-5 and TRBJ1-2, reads DAGVTQSPTHLIKTRGQQVTLRCSPISGHKSVSWYQQVLGQGPQFIFQYYEKEERGRGNFPDRFSARQFPNYSSELNVNALLLGDSALYLCAGSLVGHDYGYTFGSGTRLTVV.

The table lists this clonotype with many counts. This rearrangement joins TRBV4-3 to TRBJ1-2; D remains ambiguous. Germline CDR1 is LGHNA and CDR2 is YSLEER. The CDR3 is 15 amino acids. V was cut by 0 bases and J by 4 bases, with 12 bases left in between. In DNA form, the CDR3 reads TGCGCCAGCAGCCAAGACGTGGAAGGAACCTATGGCTACACCTTC. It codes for CASSQDVEGTYGYTF.

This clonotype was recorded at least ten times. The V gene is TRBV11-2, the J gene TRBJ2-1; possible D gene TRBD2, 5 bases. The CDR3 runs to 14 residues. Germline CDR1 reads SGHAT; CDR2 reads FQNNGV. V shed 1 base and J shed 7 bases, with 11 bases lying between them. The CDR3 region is CASSLARTSNEQFF. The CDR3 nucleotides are TGTGCCAGCAGCTTAGCCCGCACTAGTAATGAGCAGTTCTTC. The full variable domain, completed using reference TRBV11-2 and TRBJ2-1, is EAGVAQSPRYKIIEKRQSVAFWCNPISGHATLYWYQQILGQGPKLLIQFQNNGVVDDSQLPKDRFSAERLKGVDSTLKIQPAKLEDSAVYLCASSLARTSNEQFFGPGTRLTVL.

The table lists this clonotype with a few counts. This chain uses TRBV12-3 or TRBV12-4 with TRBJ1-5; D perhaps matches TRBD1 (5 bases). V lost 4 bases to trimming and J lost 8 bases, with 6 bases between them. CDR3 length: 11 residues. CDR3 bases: TGTGCCAGCAGTTCGGGGGAGCCCCAGCATTTT. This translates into CASSSGEPQHF.

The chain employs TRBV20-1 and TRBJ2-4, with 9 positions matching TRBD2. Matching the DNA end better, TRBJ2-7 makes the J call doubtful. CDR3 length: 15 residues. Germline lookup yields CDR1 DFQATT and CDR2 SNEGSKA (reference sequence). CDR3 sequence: CSARDEASGIYEQYF. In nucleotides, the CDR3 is TGCAGTGCTAGAGATGAGGCTAGCGGGATTTACGAGCAGTACTTC.

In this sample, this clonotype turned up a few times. The CDR3 nucleotides are TGCAGTGCTAGAGATTTGGCTGGGTCAAGCAATCAGCCCCAGCATTTT. It is translated as CSARDLAGSSNQPQHF. V is TRBV20-1 and J is TRBJ1-5, with D uncertain. The CDR3 length is 16 residues. V lost 0 bases to trimming and J lost 1 base, with 13 bases between them. Germline V gives CDR1 DFQATT, CDR2 SNEGSKA (reference sequence).

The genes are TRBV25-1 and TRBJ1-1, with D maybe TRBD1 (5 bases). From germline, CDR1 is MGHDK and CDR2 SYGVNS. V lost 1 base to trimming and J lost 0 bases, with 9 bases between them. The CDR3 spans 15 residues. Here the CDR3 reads CASSELGPMNTEAFF. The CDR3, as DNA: TGTGCCAGCAGTGAATTGGGGCCCATGAACACTGAAGCTTTCTTT. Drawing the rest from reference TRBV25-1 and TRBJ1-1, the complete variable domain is EADIYQTPRYLVIGTGKKITLECSQTMGHDKMYWYQQDPGMELHLIHYSYGVNSTEKGDLSSESTVSRIRTEHFPLTLESARPSHTSQYLCASSELGPMNTEAFFGQGTRLTVV.

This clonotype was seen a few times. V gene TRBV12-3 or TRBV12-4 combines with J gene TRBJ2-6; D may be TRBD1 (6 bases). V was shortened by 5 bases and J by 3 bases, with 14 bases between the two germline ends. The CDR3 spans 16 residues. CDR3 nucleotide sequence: TGTGCCAGCAGTAGGACAGCCTCTCGTGGGGCCAACGTCCTGACTTTC. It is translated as CASSRTASRGANVLTF.

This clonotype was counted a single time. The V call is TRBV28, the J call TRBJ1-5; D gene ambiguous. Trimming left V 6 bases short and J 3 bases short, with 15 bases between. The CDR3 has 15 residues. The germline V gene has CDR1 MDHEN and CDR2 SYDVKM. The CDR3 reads CASSLATRDNQPQHF. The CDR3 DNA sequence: TGTGCCAGCAGCCTCGCCACGAGAGACAATCAGCCCCAGCATTTT.

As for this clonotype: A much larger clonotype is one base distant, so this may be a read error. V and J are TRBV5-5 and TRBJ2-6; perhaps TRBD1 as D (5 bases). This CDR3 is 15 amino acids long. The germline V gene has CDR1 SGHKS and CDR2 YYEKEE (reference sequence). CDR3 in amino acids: CASSLPASGANVRTF. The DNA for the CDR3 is TGTGCCAGCAGCTTGCCAGCCTCTGGGGCCAACGTCCGGACTTTC.

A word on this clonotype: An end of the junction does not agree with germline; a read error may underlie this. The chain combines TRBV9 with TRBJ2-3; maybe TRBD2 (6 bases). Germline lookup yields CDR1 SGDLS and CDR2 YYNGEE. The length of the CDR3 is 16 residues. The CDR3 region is CAGSPQAGSSTDTQYF. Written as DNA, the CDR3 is TGTGCCGGCAGCCCTCAAGCGGGTTCTAGCACAGATACGCAGTATTTT.

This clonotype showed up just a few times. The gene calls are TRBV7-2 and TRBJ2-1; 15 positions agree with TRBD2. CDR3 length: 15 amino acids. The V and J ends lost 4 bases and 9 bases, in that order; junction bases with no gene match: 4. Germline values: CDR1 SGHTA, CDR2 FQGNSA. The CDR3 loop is CASSSVGLAGGEQFF. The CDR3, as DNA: TGTGCCAGCAGCTCCGTGGGACTAGCGGGAGGTGAGCAGTTCTTC.

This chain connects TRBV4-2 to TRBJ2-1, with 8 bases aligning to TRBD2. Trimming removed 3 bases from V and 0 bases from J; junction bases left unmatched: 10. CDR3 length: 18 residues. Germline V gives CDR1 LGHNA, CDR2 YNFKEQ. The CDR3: CASSHLSSGLYSYNEQFF. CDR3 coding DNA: TGTGCCAGCAGCCATCTATCTAGCGGGCTATACTCCTACAATGAGCAGTTCTTC.

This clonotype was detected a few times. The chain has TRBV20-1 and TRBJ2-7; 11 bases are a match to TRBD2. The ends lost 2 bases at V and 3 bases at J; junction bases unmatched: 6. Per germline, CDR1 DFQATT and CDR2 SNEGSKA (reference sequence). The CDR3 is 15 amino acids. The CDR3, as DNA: TGCAGTGCTAGAATCACTAGCGGGGGCCGCTACGAGCAGTACTTC. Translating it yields CSARITSGGRYEQYF.

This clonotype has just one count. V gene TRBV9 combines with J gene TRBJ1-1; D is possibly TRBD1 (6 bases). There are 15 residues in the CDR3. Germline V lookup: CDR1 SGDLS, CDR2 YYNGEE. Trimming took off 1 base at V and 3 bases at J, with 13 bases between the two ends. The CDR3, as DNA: TGTGCCAGCAGCGTAATCGCAGGGGTTGACACTGAAGCTTTCTTT. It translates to CASSVIAGVDTEAFF.

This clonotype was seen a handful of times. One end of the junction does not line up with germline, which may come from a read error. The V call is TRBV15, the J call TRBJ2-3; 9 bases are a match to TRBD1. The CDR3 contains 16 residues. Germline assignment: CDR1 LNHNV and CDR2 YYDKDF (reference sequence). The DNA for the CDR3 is TGTGCCACCCGCAGGACGGGACAGGGTCCCCCAGATACGCAGTATTTT. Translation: CATRRTGQGPPDTQYF.